This entry lists 7 T cell receptor beta chains sequenced from one sample in a study of blood T cells in healthy people across ages. A J-beta primer mix and a sample-barcoded 5' primer were used in a second PCR of about 7 to 12 cycles. TCRdb recomputed calls from the 5' RACE reads with MiXCR, one row per CDR3 protein. The sample records approximately 1.5 million distinct CDR3 sequences, about 45% being singletons. What was sequenced was blood. These TCRs come from a woman younger than 30 in good health.

The rearrangement uses TRBV12-3 or TRBV12-4 and TRBJ1-6, with a weak D call TRBD1 (5 bases). This CDR3 region has 19 residues. The V end was cut by 1 base, the J end by 1 base, with 17 bases between. DNA for the CDR3: TGTGCCAGCAGTTTAGGGGGACGGGGAATAAGATCCTATAATTCACCCCTCCACTTT. It translates to CASSLGGRGIRSYNSPLHF.

The rearrangement uses TRBV11-1 and TRBJ2-2, with TRBD2 matching over 9 bases. Unmatched junction bases numbered 6, after V lost 3 bases and J lost 4 bases. The CDR3 extends over 16 amino acids. Per germline, CDR1 SGHAT and CDR2 FQDESV (reference sequence). The DNA for the CDR3 is TGTGCCAGCAGCTTTAACCTAGCGGGATCCACCGGGGAGCTGTTTTTT. Protein sequence: CASSFNLAGSTGELFF.

This chain connects TRBV12-3 or TRBV12-4 to TRBJ1-5, with TRBD1 as a possible D gene (6 bases). CDR3 size: 16 residues. Trimming removed 3 bases from V and 3 bases from J, with 15 bases in between. CDR3 residues: CASSLGGPRANQPQHF. Written as DNA, the CDR3 is TGTGCCAGCAGTTTGGGGGGCCCAAGGGCCAATCAGCCCCAGCATTTT.

This clonotype has just a few counts. The CDR3 DNA reads TGCAGTGCCTCTAGGACAGGGCCAGGGGGTCAGCCCCAGCATTTT. Translating gives CSASRTGPGGQPQHF. The chain is built from TRBV20-1 and TRBJ1-5; 8 nucleotides agree with TRBD1. The CDR3 is 15 amino acids. The germline V gene has CDR1 DFQATT and CDR2 SNEGSKA (reference sequence). J gave up 6 bases and V 6 bases, and 13 bases lay outside the gene matches.

DNA for the CDR3: TGCAGTGCTAGGCCTACGGGGGAGCCGTCTTGGGATGAGCAGTACTTC. Residues: CSARPTGEPSWDEQYF. The chain carries TRBV20-1 and TRBJ2-5, with D maybe TRBD2 (6 bases). The CDR3 loop spans 16 amino acids. Germline V gene sequence: CDR1 DFQATT, CDR2 SNEGSKA (reference sequence). Trimming took off 3 bases at V and 11 bases at J, with 28 bases between the two ends.

This clonotype came up a few times. This chain links TRBV11-3 with TRBJ2-1; no definite D call. The CDR3 totals 16 residues. CDR1 and CDR2 (germline): SGHNT, YENEEA. Trimming cost V 0 bases and J 5 bases, with 14 bases left between them. CDR3 coding DNA: TGTGCCAGCAGCTTAGATCTGCTACGGCGAAACAATGAGCAGTTCTTC. Its protein is CASSLDLLRRNNEQFF.

This chain uses TRBV4-3 with TRBJ2-5; 7 nucleotides align to TRBD2. The J call is in doubt because the DNA end fits TRBJ2-7 better. CDR1 and CDR2 from the germline V gene are LGHNA and YSLEER. CDR3 size: 15 residues. The CDR3 region has the DNA TGCGCCAGCAGCCAGGGGTCTAGCGGAACCTACGAGCAGTACTTC. Protein: CASSQGSSGTYEQYF.